These T cell receptor beta chains were read from a single sample in a study of Ad26.COV2.S vaccination and SARS-CoV-2 variants. Libraries were prepared by immunoSEQ multiplex PCR; TCRdb keeps only in-frame clonotypes and omits some of them. This table has 350,000 to 500,000 clones, roughly 88% appearing once. The sequencing used peripheral blood, collected in a trial of Ad26.COV2.S vaccine versus placebo. All receptors come from a person aged 18-65 years who received the Ad26.COV2.S COVID-19 vaccine or a placebo. Each CDR3 is given with its conserved first and last residue. A D gene is named only where the DNA matches it firmly. Size is stated for part of the rows, as once, few or many counts, or as a class when the clone is expanded.

v_call	clone_size	cdr3_length	j_call	d_call	cdr3_aa	cdr3_nt
TRBV7-2	-	17	TRBJ1-1	-	CASSSHPRQLRGTEAFF	TGTGCCAGCAGCTCACACCCCCGGCAGTTAAGGGGCACTGAAGCTTTCTTT
TRBV7-2	-	14	TRBJ2-1	-	CASSFRTEYNEQFF	TGTGCCAGCAGCTTTAGGACAGAATACAATGAGCAGTTCTTC
TRBV29-1	few	12	TRBJ1-2	-	CSVEPGNYGYTF	TGCAGCGTTGAACCCGGGAACTATGGCTACACCTTC
TRBV5-6	-	14	TRBJ1-2	TRBD1	CASSLGQGLYGYTF	TGTGCCAGCAGCTTAGGACAGGGACTATATGGCTACACCTTC
TRBV20-1	once	10	TRBJ2-1	-	CSGEFNEQFF	TGCAGTGGGGAATTTAATGAGCAGTTCTTC
TRBV12-2	once	16	TRBJ2-1	-	CASRLGGEKGYNEQFF	TGTGCAAGTCGCTTAGGGGGAGAGAAGGGGTACAATGAGCAGTTCTTC
TRBV29-1	-	13	TRBJ1-1	-	CSVRGEENTEAFF	TGCAGCGTGCGGGGGGAGGAGAACACTGAAGCTTTCTTT
TRBV4-2	-	16	TRBJ2-7	-	CASSQEARGAFHEQYF	TGTGCCAGCAGCCAAGAGGCTAGAGGGGCTTTCCACGAGCAGTACTTC
TRBV7-2	-	14	TRBJ1-5	-	CASSLGFAGQPQHF	TGTGCCAGCAGCTTAGGTTTTGCGGGTCAGCCCCAGCATTTT
TRBV12-3/TRBV12-4	-	13	TRBJ2-1	-	CASTVTGGNEQFF	TGTGCCAGCACCGTCACTGGGGGTAATGAGCAGTTCTTC
TRBV19	-	14	TRBJ2-7	-	CASSPGTFKNEQYF	TGTGCCAGTAGTCCCGGGACATTTAAAAACGAGCAGTACTTC
TRBV6-4	-	15	TRBJ2-3	-	CASSEGHRWGDTQYF	TGTGCCAGCAGTGAGGGGCATCGATGGGGAGATACGCAGTATTTT
TRBV7-6	-	15	TRBJ2-1	TRBD1	CASSFRTGRNNEQFF	TGTGCCAGCAGCTTTAGGACAGGGAGAAACAATGAGCAGTTCTTC
TRBV5-1	-	15	TRBJ2-5	TRBD2	CASSQTSGGRETQYF	TGCGCCAGCAGCCAGACTAGCGGGGGACGAGAGACCCAGTACTTC
TRBV24-1	-	11	TRBJ1-2	-	CATSDEKGYTF	TGTGCCACCAGTGATGAGAAAGGCTACACCTTC
TRBV28	-	15	TRBJ1-1	TRBD1	CASSLTGTGSTEAFF	TGTGCCAGCAGTTTAACCGGGACAGGCAGCACTGAAGCTTTCTTT
TRBV6-2/TRBV6-3	-	17	TRBJ2-5	TRBD1	CASSYSANRGRRETQYF	TGTGCCAGCAGTTACTCGGCTAACAGGGGGCGCAGGGAGACCCAGTACTTC
TRBV7-9	-	14	TRBJ2-3	TRBD2	CASSLSGSEDTQYF	TGTGCCAGCAGCCTAAGCGGGAGTGAAGATACGCAGTATTTT
TRBV25-1	few	13	TRBJ2-7	-	CASSHIGGSEQYF	TGTGCCAGCAGTCATATAGGGGGTTCCGAGCAGTACTTC
TRBV19	once	15	TRBJ2-1	TRBD2	CASRGPPSGTNEQFF	TGTGCCAGTAGAGGACCCCCTAGCGGGACAAATGAGCAGTTCTTC
TRBV5-6	-	12	TRBJ2-7	-	CASSLGAYEQYF	TGTGCCAGCAGCTTGGGCGCGTACGAGCAGTACTTC
TRBV5-1	-	14	TRBJ1-1	TRBD1	CASSFGQGGTEAFF	TGCGCCAGCAGCTTTGGACAGGGCGGCACTGAAGCTTTCTTT
TRBV9	-	20	TRBJ2-1	TRBD1	CASSGDRGRLRESAYNEQFF	TGTGCCAGCAGCGGAGACAGGGGGCGATTGCGGGAGAGCGCCTACAATGAGCAGTTCTTC
TRBV3-1/TRBV3-2	-	16	TRBJ2-7	TRBD2	CASSPYGGDVAYEQYF	TGTGCCAGCAGCCCCTATGGGGGGGACGTCGCCTACGAGCAGTACTTC
TRBV14	-	14	TRBJ2-5	-	CASSQLGSWETQYF	TGTGCCAGCAGCCAATTGGGGTCATGGGAGACCCAGTACTTC
TRBV20-1	-	14	TRBJ2-5	TRBD2	CSASIAGSQETQYF	TGCAGTGCTAGTATAGCGGGATCACAAGAGACCCAGTACTTC
TRBV5-1	once	17	TRBJ2-2	-	CASSYNMGQVNTGELFF	TGCGCCAGCTCTTATAACATGGGGCAGGTAAACACCGGGGAGCTGTTTTTT
TRBV13	-	14	TRBJ1-3	TRBD1	CASSEGAPGNTIYF	TGTGCCAGCAGCGAGGGGGCCCCTGGAAACACCATATATTTT
TRBV6-5	-	15	TRBJ2-7	-	CASSLYRDKPSEQYF	TGTGCCAGCAGTTTATACCGGGACAAGCCCTCCGAGCAGTACTTC
TRBV7-9	once	14	TRBJ2-3	-	CASSLPRVADTQYF	TGTGCCAGCAGCTTACCCCGAGTGGCAGATACGCAGTATTTT
TRBV5-4	-	15	TRBJ1-1	-	CASSLLGSMNTEAFF	TGTGCCAGCAGCCTCCTTGGGTCCATGAACACTGAAGCTTTCTTT
TRBV27	few	14	TRBJ1-6	-	CASSLGGANSPLHF	TGTGCCAGCAGTTTAGGAGGGGCCAATTCACCCCTCCACTTT
TRBV19	-	13	TRBJ2-7	-	CASSIGRGYEQYF	TGTGCCAGTAGTATCGGCAGGGGCTACGAGCAGTACTTC
TRBV7-2	-	14	TRBJ1-2	-	CASSLSQADYGYTF	TGTGCCAGCAGCTTAAGCCAGGCAGACTATGGCTACACCTTC
TRBV2	-	13	TRBJ1-2	TRBD1	CASSDRGRVGYTF	TGTGCCAGCAGTGACAGGGGGAGAGTAGGCTACACCTTC
TRBV5-4	-	18	TRBJ1-1	TRBD1	CASSLRLSDRGWNTEAFF	TGTGCCAGCAGCTTGCGTCTATCAGACAGGGGCTGGAACACTGAAGCTTTCTTT
TRBV5-8	-	16	TRBJ1-5	TRBD1	CGPRTGESFPHQPQHF	TGTGGCCCACGCACAGGGGAGAGCTTCCCCCATCAGCCCCAGCATTTT
TRBV27	-	14	TRBJ2-1	-	CASSLYPGGNEQFF	TGTGCCAGCAGTTTGTACCCCGGTGGTAATGAGCAGTTCTTC
TRBV7-2	-	16	TRBJ2-7	-	CASSSPRRARSYEQYF	TGTGCCAGCAGCTCCCCCCGCAGGGCCCGCTCCTACGAGCAGTACTTC
TRBV11-2	-	16	TRBJ1-3	-	CASSLAATGNGNTIYF	TGTGCCAGCAGCTTAGCGGCAACAGGGAACGGAAACACCATATATTTT
TRBV5-5	-	14	TRBJ2-3	TRBD1	CASSTGQGPDTQYF	TGTGCCAGCAGCACCGGACAGGGGCCAGATACGCAGTATTTT